The 27 T cell receptor beta chains below were found in one sample sequenced in a study of T cell responses to AZD1222 COVID-19 vaccine. TCRdb's table, derived via immunoSEQ multiplex PCR, lists solely in-frame clones and lacks some. The sample holds about 160,000 clones, 80% to 90% seen once. The sample in question was peripheral blood, obtained on day 0 of AZD1222 vaccination. The receptors stem from an adult in good health.

The V call is TRBV30, the J call TRBJ2-2; TRBD1 matches 10 bases. Germline assignment: CDR1 GTSNPN and CDR2 SVGIG (reference sequence). This CDR3 has 15 amino acids. Trimming took 0 bases from V and 6 from J; bases not matched to a gene: 4. The CDR3 loop is CAWSVGQGDAGELFF. The CDR3, as DNA: TGTGCCTGGAGTGTCGGACAGGGGGACGCCGGGGAGCTGTTTTTT.

This sequence joins TRBV7-3 and TRBJ1-5; 7 bases map to TRBD1. CDR1 is SGHTA and CDR2 is FQGTGA in the germline V gene. CDR3 length equals 18 residues. Trimming removed 5 bases from V and 0 bases from J; junction bases left unmatched: 13. The CDR3 is CASSPRTGSVYSNQPQHF. The CDR3 DNA reads TGTGCCAGCAGCCCGCGGACAGGTTCAGTTTATAGCAATCAGCCCCAGCATTTT.

The chain combines TRBV29-1 with TRBJ2-4, with D possibly TRBD2 on 6 matching bases. The length of the CDR3 is 13 residues. Germline loops: CDR1 SQVTM, CDR2 ANQGSEA. V was pared by 4 bases and J by 7 bases, with 14 bases between. The CDR3 DNA reads TGCAGCGTTGTAGGAGGGTGGAAGAACATTCAGTACTTC. This gives the protein CSVVGGWKNIQYF. Full variable domain (outside the CDR3, taken from reference TRBV29-1 and TRBJ2-4): SAVISQKPSRDICQRGTSLTIQCQVDSQVTMMFWYRQQPGQSLTLIATANQGSEATYESGFVIDKFPISRPNLTFSTLTVSNMSPEDSSIYLCSVVGGWKNIQYFGAGTRLSVL.

CDR3 nucleotides: TGTGCCAGCAGGCCCGGGACTAGCTTGGAGACCCAGTACTTC. It encodes CASRPGTSLETQYF. The chain has TRBV7-2 and TRBJ2-5; TRBD2 matches at 9 bases. The CDR3 length is 14 residues. The germline CDR1 and CDR2 sequences are SGHTA and FQGNSA. Germline trimming cut 6 bases from V and 5 bases from J; bases unmatched to any gene: 7.

The chain has TRBV14 and TRBJ2-5; 7 positions agree with TRBD1. Germline trimming cut 3 bases from V and 2 bases from J; bases unmatched to any gene: 9. This CDR3 region has 16 residues. Germline V gene lookup returns CDR1 SGHDN and CDR2 FVKESK. As DNA, the CDR3 is TGTGCCAGCAGCCACCTTACGGGGACAGTTCAAGAGACCCAGTACTTC. It translates to CASSHLTGTVQETQYF.

This chain links TRBV4-3 with TRBJ2-7; 8 nucleotides line up with TRBD1. Germline CDR1 reads LGHNA; CDR2 reads YSLEER. The CDR3 is made up of 14 amino acids. V was clipped by 0 bases and J by 5 bases; unmatched bases: 3. The CDR3 loop reads CASSQEPGGNEQYF. CDR3 nucleotide sequence: TGCGCCAGCAGCCAAGAACCAGGGGGCAACGAGCAGTACTTC.

The V and J genes are TRBV11-3 and TRBJ1-1; the match to TRBD1 covers 8 bases. The CDR3 runs to 15 residues. Germline lookup yields CDR1 SGHNT and CDR2 YENEEA. The V gene end was trimmed by 3 bases and the J gene end by 0 bases; junction bases not matched to a gene: 3. The CDR3 DNA is TGTGCCAGCAGCTTCCTACAGGGGGTGAACACTGAAGCTTTCTTT. Encoded protein: CASSFLQGVNTEAFF.

The chain joins TRBV7-2 to TRBJ2-3; TRBD1 matches 8 bases. After removal of 5 bases from V and 6 bases from J, the junction contained 10 bases not matched to a gene. Looked up from germline, CDR1 is SGHTA and CDR2 is FQGNSA. The CDR3 runs to 15 residues. The CDR3 coding sequence is TGTGCCAGCAGCCTTCAATGGCAGGGGGCGGATACGCAGTATTTT. It specifies CASSLQWQGADTQYF.

The chain joins TRBV19 to TRBJ2-7; TRBD2 matches at 7 bases. The CDR3 has 15 residues. Germline loops: CDR1 LNHDA, CDR2 SQIVND (reference sequence). V shed 1 base and J 4 bases; nucleotides not matched to a gene: 7. The CDR3 nucleotides read TGTGCCAGTAGTATAGCGCCTAGCGGAGCTTACGAGCAGTACTTC. The encoded protein is CASSIAPSGAYEQYF.

This sequence joins TRBV7-3 and TRBJ2-3; TRBD2 matches at 7 bases. CDR3 size: 16 residues. Trimming took 0 bases from V and 3 from J; bases not matched to a gene: 6. CDR1 is SGHTA and CDR2 is FQGTGA in the germline V gene. The CDR3 bases are TGTGCCAGCAGCTTAACTGCGGGAGATAGGACAGATACGCAGTATTTT. Translated: CASSLTAGDRTDTQYF.

V and J are TRBV3-1 (or the pseudogene TRBV3-2) and TRBJ1-2; D is ambiguous. Trimming cost V 0 bases and J 8 bases, with 19 bases left between them. The CDR3 is made up of 16 amino acids. CDR1 is LGHDT, CDR2 YNNKEL, per germline (reference sequence). CDR3 region: CASSQDGSGILHGYTF. DNA of the CDR3: TGTGCCAGCAGCCAAGACGGGTCCGGGATATTACACGGCTACACCTTC.

The CDR3 region has the DNA TGTGCCAGCAGTGAAGGGTGGACGGGGTCGGGGCCCCAGCATTTT. This translates into CASSEGWTGSGPQHF. The chain recombines TRBV2 with TRBJ1-5, with D unclear. Between the trimmed V and J ends, which lost 1 base and 9 bases, there was a span of 16 bases. CDR1 and CDR2 from the germline V gene are SNHLY and FYNNEI. The CDR3 runs 15 residues.

The chain recombines TRBV1 with TRBJ1-2. TRBV1 is deemed a pseudogene. The CDR3 sequence is 11 residues long. The CDR3 protein is CTSPPRGGYTF. Here the CDR3 DNA reads TGCACCAGCCCCCCCCGGGGAGGCTACACCTTC.

This chain connects TRBV5-1 to TRBJ2-2, with TRBD2 matching over 11 bases. The CDR3 has 16 amino acids. With 5 bases clipped from V and 4 bases from J, the junction kept 7 bases outside the gene matches. Germline CDR1 is SGHRS and CDR2 is YFSETQ. The CDR3 DNA reads TGCGCCAGCAGTCCGAGAGGGACTAGCGGCACCGGGGAGCTGTTTTTT. Protein: CASSPRGTSGTGELFF.

This clone appeared a few times. The chain is built from TRBV9 and TRBJ2-7, with D maybe TRBD2 (6 bases). V lost 1 base and J lost 5, with 16 bases in between. The CDR3 runs to 15 residues. The V gene's germline CDR1 is SGDLS and CDR2 YYNGEE. The CDR3 DNA reads as TGTGCCAGCAGCGTAAATGGGGAGGTGACGGACGAGCAGTACTTC. It yields the protein CASSVNGEVTDEQYF.

V and J are TRBV5-5 and TRBJ2-4; 9 positions match TRBD2. Trimming took 3 bases from V and 2 from J; bases not matched to a gene: 12. This CDR3 is built from 18 residues. Germline assignment: CDR1 SGHKS and CDR2 YYEKEE (reference sequence). DNA for the CDR3: TGTGCCAGCAGCTCCGATTGGCGGGAGGGCCGGACCAAAAACATTCAGTACTTC. The encoded protein is CASSSDWREGRTKNIQYF.

The chain uses TRBV7-9 and TRBJ2-5; a weak D match, TRBD2 (6 bases). This CDR3 region has 13 residues. V was trimmed by 5 bases and J by 3 bases, leaving 10 bases between them. The germline gives CDR1 SEHNR, CDR2 FQNEAQ (reference sequence). The CDR3 DNA reads TGTGCCAGCAGCCGTGGGACTGAAGAGACCCAGTACTTC. Translation: CASSRGTEETQYF.

This clone has a handful of counts. The CDR3, as DNA: TGTGCCAGCAGCCAGGTTGATATCATCCCCGGGACGGCTAATGAAAAACTGTTTTTT. It translates to CASSQVDIIPGTANEKLFF. The chain is built from TRBV3-1 (or the pseudogene TRBV3-2) and TRBJ1-4, with D possibly TRBD1 on 5 matching bases. V lost 3 bases, J lost 3 bases, and 23 bases lay in between. This CDR3 comprises 19 residues. Germline values: CDR1 LGHDT, CDR2 YNNKEL (reference sequence).

The chain is built from TRBV2 and TRBJ2-2, with no clear D. Trimming removed 1 base at V and 2 bases at J, with 5 bases between. This CDR3 has 14 residues. CDR1 and CDR2 from the germline V gene are SNHLY and FYNNEI. The CDR3 loop reads CASSEEQNTGELFF. Written as DNA, the CDR3 is TGTGCCAGCAGTGAAGAACAAAACACCGGGGAGCTGTTTTTT.

The chain carries TRBV5-1 and TRBJ2-7, with D perhaps matching TRBD1 (5 bases). The CDR3 loop spans 14 amino acids. Germline V gene data show CDR1 as SGHRS and CDR2 as YFSETQ. V was shortened by 3 bases and J by 0 bases, with 10 bases between the two germline ends. The DNA of the CDR3 is TGCGCCAGCAGCTCGAGACAGTACTCCTACGAGCAGTACTTC. Translation gives CASSSRQYSYEQYF.

Concerning this clone: Compared with germline, one end of the junction differs, possibly owing to a read error. The chain links TRBV3-1 (or the pseudogene TRBV3-2) to TRBJ1-4; D is perhaps TRBD1 (5 bases). CDR3 length: 11 amino acids. Germline loops: CDR1 LGHDT, CDR2 YNNKEL (reference sequence). This CDR3 is CASSQDAGRRF. The CDR3 DNA is TGTGCCAGCAGCCAAGATGCGGGACGCCGTTTT.

The chain uses TRBV6-2 or TRBV6-3 and TRBJ2-7, with 12 bases lining up with TRBD2. Per the germline V gene, CDR1 is MNHEY and CDR2 is SVGEGT. This CDR3 contains 14 residues. The V segment lost 6 bases and the J segment 10 bases; nucleotides outside the gene matches: 10. The CDR3 region is CASSKTSGRGKQYF. CDR3 sequence (DNA): TGTGCCAGCAGCAAGACTAGCGGGAGAGGAAAACAGTACTTC.

CDR3 in DNA: TGTGCCAGCAGTAGGGGGACGAACACTGAAGCTTTCTTT. This encodes CASSRGTNTEAFF. V is TRBV5-4 and J is TRBJ1-1; TRBD1 might be the D (6 bases). There are 13 residues in the CDR3. Germline V gene lookup returns CDR1 SGHNT and CDR2 YYREEE (reference sequence). Trimming left V 5 bases short and J 1 base short, with 9 bases between.

The V call is TRBV7-2, the J call TRBJ1-2, with D perhaps TRBD1 (6 bases). Trimming took 3 bases from V and 4 from J, leaving 12 bases between them. The CDR3 extends over 14 amino acids. Germline V CDR1 and CDR2: SGHTA, FQGNSA. The CDR3 region is CASSFHGTRYGYTF. The CDR3, as DNA: TGTGCCAGCAGCTTCCATGGGACACGCTATGGCTACACCTTC. Filled out from reference TRBV7-2 and TRBJ1-2, the complete variable domain reads GAGVSQSPSNKVTEKGKDVELRCDPISGHTALYWYRQSLGQGLEFLIYFQGNSAPDKSGLPSDRFSAERTGGSVSTLTIQRTQQEDSAVYLCASSFHGTRYGYTFGSGTRLTVV.

The V gene is TRBV27, the J gene TRBJ1-2; D gene ambiguous. The germline gives CDR1 MNHEY, CDR2 SMNVEV (reference sequence). The CDR3 extends over 13 amino acids. V lost 5 bases and J 8 bases, leaving 15 bases between the germline ends. CDR3 bases: TGTGCCAGCAGTATCCGACTGGGGTTGGGCTACACCTTC. Its translation: CASSIRLGLGYTF.

This rearrangement joins TRBV5-6 to TRBJ1-2; D is possibly TRBD1 (5 bases). V was trimmed by 4 bases and J by 10 bases, leaving 14 bases between them. The CDR3 has 12 residues. Germline V gene sequence: CDR1 SGHDT, CDR2 YYEEEE. The CDR3, as DNA: TGTGCCAGCAGCAAACTACAGGCCACCTACACCTTC. Its translation: CASSKLQATYTF.

The table lists this clone with a count of one. The V call is TRBV10-2, the J call TRBJ2-7; TRBD2 is a possible D gene (6 bases). Germline-derived CDR1 and CDR2 are WSHSY and SAAADI. V lost 2 bases and J 5 bases, leaving 16 bases between the germline ends. This CDR3 has 15 amino acids. The CDR3 here is CASSEGLGGRDEQYF. CDR3 sequence (DNA): TGCGCCAGCAGTGAGGGATTGGGGGGACGCGACGAGCAGTACTTC.